This TCR beta chain was found in a study of vaccination and CD4 T cells after COVID-19. Study context: Collection of post-vaccine samples followed dose two by a median around 70 days, spanning a range of 14 to 241. Cultures designated as controls were supplied with a CEFX pool, an HIV-1 Nef pool, or no peptide.

As to this clonotype: Antigen specificity is unknown.

Germline values: CDR1 SGHTA, CDR2 FQGTGA. Deletions cut 5 bases from V and 5 bases from J, with 12 bases between. CDR3 length: 13 residues. Cultured CD4+ T cell DNA underwent sequencing with the Oncomine TCR Beta short-read assay. TCRdb reprocessed the PCR reads via MiXCR and lists one record per CDR3 protein. In the table there are approximately 2,000 distinct CDR3 sequences, approximately 54% of which are singletons. The treatment here: 10-day PBMC culture with coronavirus spike peptide pools or control peptides (ViraFEST assay). Positive PCR results dated from March to December 2020, before the US Alpha, Beta and Delta variants. IL-2 (around 10 IU/ml) and peptide pools (around 9.7 ug/ml) were added to cultures of over 1.5 million PBMCs per well.

This TCR was sampled from a human donor who had recovered from COVID-19. The sample in question was CD4+ T cells from blood, cultured in vitro, obtained after SARS-CoV-2 vaccination. The chain combines TRBV7-3 with TRBJ2-5; D is tentatively TRBD1 or TRBD2 (5 bases each). The CDR3 DNA reads TGTGCCAGCAGCCCAGGGACGGCGGAGACCCAGTACTTC. This codes for CASSPGTAETQYF. Full variable domain (remainder filled in from reference TRBV7-3 and TRBJ2-5): GAGVSQTPSNKVTEKGKYVELRCDPISGHTALYWYRQSLGQGPEFLIYFQGTGAADDSGLPNDRFFAVRPEGSVSTLKIQRTERGDSAVYLCASSPGTAETQYFGPGTRLLVL.